The 12 T cell receptor beta chains presented below share a single source sample, sequenced in a study of shared clonotypes between healthy human individuals. The naive CD8 subset, CD45RO-negative cells positively selected for CCR7, excluded terminally differentiated effector memory CD45RA+ cells. Profiling relied on immunoSEQ multiplex PCR, and the TCRdb table lists in-frame clones only, not all of them. The sample consists of 2 million or so clones, 85% to 95% of them appearing once. Specimen: naive CD8+ T cells sorted from blood. The source is a man aged 18-30 years in good health.

This clone was observed a single time. This chain joins TRBV9 and TRBJ1-1; D might be TRBD1 (5 bases). V dropped 2 bases and J dropped 8 bases, with 19 bases sitting between them. The CDR3 runs 15 residues. CDR1 and CDR2 from the germline V gene are SGDLS and YYNGEE. The CDR3 loop reads CASSVGPLDSEEAFF. The CDR3 region has the DNA TGTGCCAGCAGCGTTGGCCCCCTAGACAGTGAAGAAGCTTTCTTT.

The chain has TRBV27 and TRBJ1-1; D is possibly TRBD1 (6 bases). This CDR3 comprises 15 residues. The germline CDR1 and CDR2 sequences are MNHEY and SMNVEV (reference sequence). Trimming took off 7 bases at V and 1 base at J, with 16 bases between the two ends. The CDR3 protein is CASTRGQGTNTEAFF. The CDR3 DNA sequence: TGTGCCAGCACCCGAGGGCAGGGGACGAACACTGAAGCTTTCTTT.

The chain combines TRBV6-5 with TRBJ2-7, with unresolved D. V was trimmed by 6 bases and J by 0 bases, leaving 9 bases between them. The germline V gene has CDR1 MNHEY and CDR2 SVGAGI. The CDR3 sequence is 13 residues long. CDR3 loop: CASSRVDSYEQYF. The CDR3 DNA reads as TGTGCCAGCAGCCGCGTAGACTCCTACGAGCAGTACTTC.

The chain joins TRBV4-3 to TRBJ2-1; D perhaps matches TRBD2 (7 bases). The CDR3 sequence is 18 residues long. Germline-derived CDR1 and CDR2 are LGHNA and YSLEER. Trimming shortened V by 0 bases and J by 5 bases, and 20 bases separated the two germline ends. CDR3: CASSQERWGGHRDNEQFF. CDR3 in DNA: TGCGCCAGCAGCCAAGAACGGTGGGGGGGGCATCGGGACAATGAGCAGTTCTTC.

The V and J genes are TRBV7-6 and TRBJ2-7; D gene unclear. Germline CDR1 SGHVS, CDR2 FNYEAQ. Trimming shortened V by 2 bases and J by 2 bases, and 10 bases separated the two germline ends. The CDR3 contains 14 residues. In nucleotides, the CDR3 is TGTGCCAGCAGCTTATCAGAGGACCCCTACGAGCAGTACTTC. This codes for CASSLSEDPYEQYF.

The chain employs TRBV28 and TRBJ2-7; TRBD2 might be the D (6 bases). Trimming pared 5 bases from V and 0 bases from J, leaving 14 bases between. The CDR3 has 15 amino acids. CDR1 is MDHEN, CDR2 SYDVKM, per germline. The CDR3 protein is CASSTPGRSSYEQYF. The CDR3 DNA sequence: TGTGCCAGCAGTACACCGGGGAGGAGCTCCTACGAGCAGTACTTC.

The chain combines TRBV6-5 with TRBJ1-1, with TRBD1 matching 8 bases. Germline V gene data show CDR1 as MNHEY and CDR2 as SVGAGI. V lost 2 bases, J lost 11 bases, and 4 bases stayed unmatched. This CDR3 spans 12 amino acids. The CDR3 sequence is CASSYATGEAFF. CDR3 sequence (DNA): TGTGCCAGCAGTTACGCGACAGGGGAGGCTTTCTTT.

J is TRBJ2-7 and V is TRBV4-1; D is undetermined. This CDR3 has 14 amino acids. Per germline, CDR1 MGHRA and CDR2 YSYEKL. With 1 base removed from V and 0 bases from J, the gap between germline ends came to 7 bases. The CDR3 is CASSQVRSSYEQYF. DNA for the CDR3: TGCGCCAGCAGCCAAGTGAGGAGCTCCTACGAGCAGTACTTC.

The V gene is TRBV9, the J gene TRBJ1-6; possible D gene TRBD1, 5 bases. The CDR3 extends over 15 amino acids. The V end was cut by 1 base, the J end by 7 bases, with 12 bases between. The germline gives CDR1 SGDLS, CDR2 YYNGEE. CDR3 protein: CASSVSGGDNSPLHF. The DNA for the CDR3 is TGTGCCAGCAGCGTAAGCGGGGGGGACAATTCACCCCTCCACTTT.

A note on this clone: Other DNA sequences within the sample encode an identical CDR3. The chain couples TRBV9 to TRBJ2-7; tentative D call: TRBD2 (6 bases). CDR1 is SGDLS, CDR2 YYNGEE, per germline. CDR3 size: 14 residues. V lost 2 bases to trimming and J lost 0 bases, with 9 bases between them. The CDR3 region has the DNA TGTGCCAGCAGCGTCGGGACTCTCTCCTACGAGCAGTACTTC. It is translated as CASSVGTLSYEQYF.

The gene calls are TRBV5-6 and TRBJ2-1; 10 nucleotides line up with TRBD2. The CDR3 loop spans 16 amino acids. Germline CDR1 SGHDT, CDR2 YYEEEE. Unmatched junction bases numbered 5, after V lost 4 bases and J lost 1 base. CDR3 in amino acids: CASSALTSGSYNEQFF. CDR3 DNA: TGTGCCAGCAGCGCCCTGACTAGCGGGTCCTACAATGAGCAGTTCTTC.

The chain uses TRBV6-1 and TRBJ2-5; no clear D. The CDR3 sequence is 16 residues long. The germline CDR1 and CDR2 sequences are MNHNS and SASEGT. V lost 2 bases and J lost 0, with 13 bases in between. The CDR3: CASSELGGPYQETQYF. CDR3 bases: TGTGCCAGCAGTGAACTGGGCGGCCCGTACCAAGAGACCCAGTACTTC.